The 9 T cell receptor beta chains below come from one sample, sequenced in a study of OX40 agonist ivuxolimab in advanced cancers. Sequencing used immunoSEQ multiplex PCR; TCRdb keeps in-frame clones, though not all of them. The sample holds some 75,000 clones, around nine tenths seen once. Sequenced material: CD4+ or CD8+ T cells sorted from blood, taken in a trial of the OX40 agonist ivuxolimab. The receptor source for this set is an adult with an advanced solid tumor such as melanoma, head and neck, liver or kidney cancer.

V usage is TRBV18 and J usage is TRBJ2-7, with TRBD2 as a possible D gene (6 bases). V lost 3 bases, J lost 6 bases, and 15 bases lay in between. This CDR3 is built from 14 residues. Germline CDR1 reads KGHSH; CDR2 reads LQKENI. CDR3 bases: TGTGCCAGCTCACCCCTCGGAGGGACGGGCGAGCAGTACTTC. It encodes CASSPLGGTGEQYF.

The chain links TRBV9 to TRBJ2-3; either TRBD1 or TRBD2 may supply D (5 bases each). V lost 0 bases and J 8 bases, leaving 16 bases between the germline ends. The germline V gene encodes CDR1 SGDLS and CDR2 YYNGEE. CDR3 length: 15 residues. CDR3 DNA sequence: TGTGCCAGCAGCGTAGGGTCATGGGACGGAAGTACGCAGTATTTT. It codes for CASSVGSWDGSTQYF. Using reference TRBV9 and TRBJ2-3 for the parts outside the CDR3, the full variable domain is DSGVTQTPKHLITATGQRVTLRCSPRSGDLSVYWYQQSLDQGLQFLIQYYNGEERAKGNILERFSAQQFPDLHSELNLSSLELGDSALYFCASSVGSWDGSTQYFGPGTRLTVL.

This chain links TRBV5-1 with TRBJ2-7, with a possible D match to TRBD1 (6 bases). With 4 bases removed from V and 2 bases from J, the gap between germline ends came to 13 bases. The CDR3 sequence is 14 residues long. The germline gives CDR1 SGHRS, CDR2 YFSETQ. This chain's CDR3 is CASSERQATYEQYF. CDR3 in DNA: TGCGCCAGCAGCGAGAGACAGGCTACCTACGAGCAGTACTTC.

The chain joins TRBV5-5 to TRBJ2-1; perhaps TRBD1 as D (5 bases). V was pared by 6 bases and J by 7 bases, with 8 bases between. CDR1 and CDR2 (germline): SGHKS, YYEKEE (reference sequence). The CDR3 spans 11 residues. In DNA, the CDR3 is TGTGCCAGCACCCCAGGGAATGAGCAGTTCTTC. Translating gives CASTPGNEQFF.

The V call is TRBV6-5, the J call TRBJ2-7, with 7 bases that match TRBD1. The CDR3 consists of 15 residues. Germline CDR1 MNHEY, CDR2 SVGAGI. V was pared by 0 bases and J by 2 bases, with 4 bases of the junction left unmatched. CDR3 coding DNA: TGTGCCAGCAGTTACTCCGGGACAGCAGCCTACGAGCAGTACTTC. Protein product: CASSYSGTAAYEQYF.

V is TRBV4-1 and J is TRBJ2-1, with TRBD2 identical over 11 bases. Germline values: CDR1 MGHRA, CDR2 YSYEKL. V lost 1 base to trimming and J lost 10 bases; unmatched junction nucleotides: 12. The CDR3 sequence is 17 residues long. CDR3 DNA sequence: TGCGCCAGCAGCCAAGCGTTCAGTACTAGCGGGAGCCGAGAGCAGTTCTTC. It is translated as CASSQAFSTSGSREQFF.

The chain combines TRBV7-2 with TRBJ1-1; D remains ambiguous. Trimming took 2 bases from V and 1 from J, leaving 11 bases between them. The CDR3 spans 15 residues. The germline gives CDR1 SGHTA, CDR2 FQGNSA. CDR3 bases: TGTGCCAGCAGCTTATCTTTCTCCTCGAACACTGAAGCTTTCTTT. Protein: CASSLSFSSNTEAFF. Drawing the rest from reference TRBV7-2 and TRBJ1-1, the complete variable domain is GAGVSQSPSNKVTEKGKDVELRCDPISGHTALYWYRQSLGQGLEFLIYFQGNSAPDKSGLPSDRFSAERTGGSVSTLTIQRTQQEDSAVYLCASSLSFSSNTEAFFGQGTRLTVV.

This chain connects TRBV18 to TRBJ1-4; the match to TRBD1 covers 7 bases. V lost 6 bases to trimming and J lost 3 bases; unmatched junction nucleotides: 7. Germline V gene lookup returns CDR1 KGHSH and CDR2 LQKENI. CDR3 length equals 15 residues. CDR3 protein: CASSYSRGSNEKLFF. The CDR3 DNA follows: TGTGCCAGCTCGTACTCCAGGGGGTCTAATGAAAAACTGTTTTTT.

This sequence joins TRBV30 and TRBJ2-5; 7 bases fit TRBD1. This CDR3 has 16 amino acids. In germline, CDR1 is GTSNPN, CDR2 SVGIG (reference sequence). The J segment lost 6 bases and the V segment lost 2 bases, leaving 15 bases of the junction unmatched. The DNA for the CDR3 is TGTGCCTGGAGTCCGGCGACAGGGACGGTAACAAAGACCCAGTACTTC. This translates into CAWSPATGTVTKTQYF.